The clone carrying this T cell receptor (beta chain) was counted only a few times. Its cognate antigen is unknown. 60 Vbeta and 13 Jbeta primers were used in PCR. TCRdb's copy holds only in-frame clones and misses some; the assay was immunoSEQ multiplex PCR. This sample has about 99,000 clones, with approximately 66% found just once. This sample is drawn from a study of cytomegalovirus exposure and HLA in healthy donors. General study points: Specificity of a few CMV-associated chains for CMV antigens was verified in vitro.

The CDR3 spans 15 residues. CDR1 and CDR2 from the germline V gene are ENHRY and SYGVKD. V was shortened by 3 bases and J by 4 bases, with 15 bases between the two germline ends. V and J are TRBV10-3 and TRBJ1-1; D not certain. The TCR comes from a woman aged 45-65 years in good health and CMV-seronegative. The sample consisted of PBMCs. CDR3 bases: TGTGCCATCAGTGATTCGGTGATGCACGGCACTGAAGCTTTCTTT. Protein: CAISDSVMHGTEAFF.